This is a list of T cell receptor beta chains from one sample in a study of regulatory T cells in long-lasting Graves disease. Each CDR3 protein is one row after TCRdb ran MiXCR on the multiplex PCR reads. The table lists a few hundred thousand distinct CDR3 sequences, 12% of them singletons. The same sample was also used in a study of T cells in Graves' hyperthyroidism and ophthalmopathy.

The specimen comprised peripheral blood mononuclear cells (PBMCs), sampled at new diagnosis, from a patient treated with antithyroid drugs. These receptors were obtained from a woman under 30 with Graves disease. Each CDR3 is given with its conserved first and last residue. Fields, in order: D gene, J gene, V gene, clone size, CDR3 DNA, CDR3 protein. D genes are given only for firm matches. For some rows the clone size is stated as once, few or many, or as a class when expanded; others skip it.

D gene: NA
J gene: TRBJ1-5
V gene: TRBV10-3
clone size: few
CDR3 DNA: TGTGCCATCAGTGGAGGGGTCAATCAGCCCCAGCATTTT
CDR3 protein: CAISGGVNQPQHF

D gene: TRBD2
J gene: TRBJ2-5
V gene: TRBV7-2
clone size: NA
CDR3 DNA: TGTGCCAGCAGGCTCTCGGGAGGGGGAGAGACCCAGTACTTC
CDR3 protein: CASRLSGGGETQYF

D gene: TRBD1
J gene: TRBJ2-1
V gene: TRBV4-3
clone size: NA
CDR3 DNA: TGCGCCAGCAGCCAAGATAGGACAGGGGGCGAATCCTACAATGAGCAGTTCTTC
CDR3 protein: CASSQDRTGGESYNEQFF

D gene: TRBD2
J gene: TRBJ2-3
V gene: TRBV10-3
clone size: few
CDR3 DNA: TGTGCCATCAGCGGTCTAGCGGGAGGGCCCCCAGATACGCAGTATTTT
CDR3 protein: CAISGLAGGPPDTQYF

D gene: TRBD2
J gene: TRBJ2-4
V gene: TRBV20-1
clone size: many
CDR3 DNA: TGCAGTGCTAGGAAGGCGGGGGGGCAGGAAAACATTCAGTACTTC
CDR3 protein: CSARKAGGQENIQYF

D gene: NA
J gene: TRBJ1-5
V gene: TRBV7-9
clone size: many
CDR3 DNA: TGTGCCAGCAGCTTAGAGCAGGGCCCTGAACATTTT
CDR3 protein: CASSLEQGPEHF

D gene: NA
J gene: TRBJ1-2
V gene: TRBV12-3/TRBV12-4
clone size: many
CDR3 DNA: TGTGCCAGCAGTTTTCGCAGAGACTATGGCTACACCTTC
CDR3 protein: CASSFRRDYGYTF

D gene: NA
J gene: TRBJ1-3
V gene: TRBV5-1
clone size: few
CDR3 DNA: TGCGCCAGCAGCTTGGATACAGGGCCCGGAAACACCATATATTTT
CDR3 protein: CASSLDTGPGNTIYF

D gene: NA
J gene: TRBJ2-1
V gene: TRBV5-4
clone size: NA
CDR3 DNA: TGTGCCAGCAGGCTGCGATTTGACGAAGGGCACCATGAGCAGTTCTTC
CDR3 protein: CASRLRFDEGHHEQFF

D gene: NA
J gene: TRBJ2-4
V gene: TRBV20-1
clone size: few
CDR3 DNA: TGCAGTGCAAGAAAAGAAGGGGATCAGTACTTC
CDR3 protein: CSARKEGDQYF

D gene: NA
J gene: TRBJ2-5
V gene: TRBV28
clone size: NA
CDR3 DNA: TGTGCCAGCAGTTACGGCGGGAAAGAGACCCAGTACTTC
CDR3 protein: CASSYGGKETQYF

D gene: NA
J gene: TRBJ1-4
V gene: TRBV20-1
clone size: many
CDR3 DNA: TGCAGTGCTAGAGGAGGAGGCAGCGCTAATGAAAAACTGTTTTTT
CDR3 protein: CSARGGGSANEKLFF

D gene: NA
J gene: TRBJ2-3
V gene: TRBV3-1
clone size: many
CDR3 DNA: TGTGCCAGCAGCCTCGACCCCAGGGGACTGACAGATACGCAGTATTTT
CDR3 protein: CASSLDPRGLTDTQYF

D gene: NA
J gene: TRBJ1-2
V gene: TRBV12-3/TRBV12-4
clone size: many
CDR3 DNA: TGTGCCAGCAGCATCCCCGGCAGGGGCTCGGATGGCTACACCTTC
CDR3 protein: CASSIPGRGSDGYTF

D gene: TRBD2
J gene: TRBJ2-2
V gene: TRBV6-1
clone size: few
CDR3 DNA: TGTGCCAGCAAGCTGTTACGGGGGGTTCCGACCGGGGAGCTGTTTTTT
CDR3 protein: CASKLLRGVPTGELFF